This T cell receptor (beta chain) appears in the sequencing data of a study of T-cell reconstitution after alpha-beta-depleted transplantation in children. Germline CDR1 is MNHEY and CDR2 is SVGAGI. Germline trimming cut 2 bases from V and 7 bases from J; bases unmatched to any gene: 9. The CDR3 totals 16 residues. Unique molecular identifiers featured in how the TCRbeta library was prepared. TCRdb re-analysed the PCR reads in MiXCR, keeping a single row per CDR3 protein. This table holds 350,000 to 450,000 distinct CDR3 sequences, about a fifth found once. This clonotype was counted at least ten times.

J is TRBJ2-1 and V is TRBV6-5; 9 bases map to TRBD2. The source was PBMCs from the stem cell graft donor, collected from the stem cell graft. This TCR was sampled from a human donor who donated a stem cell graft to a child with acute myeloid leukemia. In DNA, the CDR3 is TGTGCCAGCAGTTACCTCCCTAGCGGGAAGGGGAATGAGCAGTTCTTC. This codes for CASSYLPSGKGNEQFF.